This passage covers 5 T cell receptor beta chains from one sample sequenced in a study of OX40 agonist ivuxolimab in advanced cancers. Using immunoSEQ multiplex PCR, the repertoire was profiled, and TCRdb retains in-frame clones only, with some absent. Altogether 80,000 to 95,000 clones are present, approximately 91% being singletons, with the ten largest covering 0.71%. The sequenced sample was CD4+ or CD8+ T cells sorted from blood, obtained in a trial of the OX40 agonist ivuxolimab. The receptors were gathered from an adult with an advanced solid tumor such as melanoma, head and neck, liver or kidney cancer.

This clone has a handful of counts. This rearrangement joins TRBV18 to TRBJ1-4; D call uncertain. With 0 bases removed from V and 2 bases from J, the gap between germline ends came to 1 base. This CDR3 is built from 13 residues. Germline CDR1 and CDR2: KGHSH and LQKENI. In DNA form, the CDR3 reads TGTGCCAGCTCACCACCGACTAATGAAAAACTGTTTTTT. Translating it yields CASSPPTNEKLFF.

The gene calls are TRBV28 and TRBJ2-1; the D is unclear. Germline V gene data show CDR1 as MDHEN and CDR2 as SYDVKM. The V end lost 5 bases, the J end lost 3 bases, and 11 bases lay between the germline ends. The CDR3 loop spans 14 amino acids. For the CDR3, the DNA is TGTGCCAGCAGTCCGGCCGACCGCTACAATGAGCAGTTCTTC. Protein product: CASSPADRYNEQFF.

The chain is built from TRBV6-5 and TRBJ1-6, with D possibly matching TRBD1 (5 bases). This CDR3 region has 15 residues. Trimming stripped 0 bases from V and 6 bases from J, with 9 bases between. Germline V gene data show CDR1 as MNHEY and CDR2 as SVGAGI. The CDR3 nucleotides read TGTGCCAGCAGTTACTCGCGGGGCTTTAATTCACCCCTCCACTTT. As protein: CASSYSRGFNSPLHF.

V usage is TRBV28 and J usage is TRBJ1-3; D unclear. This CDR3 region has 14 residues. Germline CDR1 MDHEN, CDR2 SYDVKM. V was trimmed by 2 bases and J by 0 bases, leaving 5 bases between them. The CDR3 region is CASSLTASGNTIYF. In nucleotides, the CDR3 is TGTGCCAGCAGTTTAACAGCCTCTGGAAACACCATATATTTT.

There are a few counts of this clone. The V call is TRBV7-9, the J call TRBJ2-2; a weak D match, TRBD2 (6 bases). V lost 5 bases and J 1 base, leaving 11 bases between the germline ends. This CDR3 has 15 residues. Germline CDR1 is SEHNR and CDR2 is FQNEAQ (reference sequence). The CDR3 here is CASSRGTQNTGELFF. CDR3 coding DNA: TGTGCCAGCAGCCGCGGGACCCAGAACACCGGGGAGCTGTTTTTT.